These T cell receptor beta chains were read from a single sample in a study of technical replicates of blood from a few donors. Assay: immunoSEQ multiplex PCR; the TCRdb copy retains only in-frame clones and omits some. The sample includes tens of thousands of clones, less than 99% of them seen just once. Material for sequencing was T cells isolated from PBMCs. The receptor set was obtained from a human donor in good health. Both conserved end residues are part of each CDR3. Fields, in order: D gene, clone size, V gene, CDR3 length, J gene, CDR3 DNA, CDR3 protein. The D gene is left open where the match is weak. Not all rows give a size; the values are once, few, many and, for expanded clones, a class.

D gene: .; clone size: .; V gene: TRBV6-5; CDR3 length: 14; J gene: TRBJ1-2; CDR3 DNA: TGTGCCACCTTCGGGGGGGTGACTAACTATGGCTACACCTTC; CDR3 protein: CATFGGVTNYGYTF
D gene: .; clone size: .; V gene: TRBV2; CDR3 length: 15; J gene: TRBJ2-2; CDR3 DNA: TGTGCCAGCAGGGGACGGGGACACAACACCGGGGAGCTGTTTTTT; CDR3 protein: CASRGRGHNTGELFF
D gene: .; clone size: .; V gene: TRBV29-1; CDR3 length: 13; J gene: TRBJ1-2; CDR3 DNA: TGCAGCGTTAATGACAGGTCTAACTATGGCTACACCTTC; CDR3 protein: CSVNDRSNYGYTF
D gene: TRBD2; clone size: .; V gene: TRBV10-3; CDR3 length: 17; J gene: TRBJ2-1; CDR3 DNA: TGTGCCATCAGTGAGCAAGGGTGGGGGAGGGTCTACAATGAGCAGTTCTTC; CDR3 protein: CAISEQGWGRVYNEQFF
D gene: TRBD1; clone size: .; V gene: TRBV27; CDR3 length: 14; J gene: TRBJ2-7; CDR3 DNA: TGTGCCAGCAGTATGGGGACAGGGAGGAACGAGCAGTACTTC; CDR3 protein: CASSMGTGRNEQYF
D gene: TRBD1; clone size: .; V gene: TRBV28; CDR3 length: 15; J gene: TRBJ1-5; CDR3 DNA: TGTGCCAGCAGTTCCGGACAGGGAGTCAGCCAGCCCCAGCATTTT; CDR3 protein: CASSSGQGVSQPQHF
D gene: .; clone size: .; V gene: TRBV5-1; CDR3 length: 13; J gene: TRBJ1-1; CDR3 DNA: TGCGCCAGCAGCTCGTTGGGGTGGGAGGAAGCTTTCTTT; CDR3 protein: CASSSLGWEEAFF
D gene: TRBD1; clone size: .; V gene: TRBV5-1; CDR3 length: 16; J gene: TRBJ1-3; CDR3 DNA: TGCGCCAGCAGCTTGATGACAGGGGAGTTTGGAAACACCATATATTTT; CDR3 protein: CASSLMTGEFGNTIYF
D gene: TRBD1; clone size: .; V gene: TRBV5-1; CDR3 length: 15; J gene: TRBJ1-1; CDR3 DNA: TGCGCCAGCAGCTTGGTAGGGGGCATGAACACTGAAGCTTTCTTT; CDR3 protein: CASSLVGGMNTEAFF
D gene: .; clone size: .; V gene: TRBV9; CDR3 length: 13; J gene: TRBJ2-5; CDR3 DNA: TGTGCCAGCAGCGTAGAAGGTGGGGCTACCCAGTACTTC; CDR3 protein: CASSVEGGATQYF
D gene: .; clone size: once; V gene: TRBV27; CDR3 length: 15; J gene: TRBJ1-1; CDR3 DNA: TGTGCCAGCAGTCCACTCGAGAGGAGGAACACTGAAGCTTTCTTT; CDR3 protein: CASSPLERRNTEAFF
D gene: TRBD2; clone size: .; V gene: TRBV5-1; CDR3 length: 17; J gene: TRBJ2-1; CDR3 DNA: TGCGCCAGCAGCCTGAGACCAAGGACTAGCGGGAGCGGTGAGCAGTTCTTC; CDR3 protein: CASSLRPRTSGSGEQFF
D gene: TRBD1; clone size: .; V gene: TRBV28; CDR3 length: 12; J gene: TRBJ1-1; CDR3 DNA: TGTGCCAGCAGTTTATTCGACAGGGGAATTTTCTTT; CDR3 protein: CASSLFDRGIFF
D gene: .; clone size: .; V gene: TRBV6-6; CDR3 length: 14; J gene: TRBJ2-5; CDR3 DNA: TGTGCCAGCAGTTACGGGACGGGGGTGGAGACCCAGTACTTC; CDR3 protein: CASSYGTGVETQYF
D gene: TRBD1; clone size: .; V gene: TRBV9; CDR3 length: 16; J gene: TRBJ2-1; CDR3 DNA: TGTGCCAGCAGCGTAGAGGATTCAGGGGGATACAATGAGCAGTTCTTC; CDR3 protein: CASSVEDSGGYNEQFF